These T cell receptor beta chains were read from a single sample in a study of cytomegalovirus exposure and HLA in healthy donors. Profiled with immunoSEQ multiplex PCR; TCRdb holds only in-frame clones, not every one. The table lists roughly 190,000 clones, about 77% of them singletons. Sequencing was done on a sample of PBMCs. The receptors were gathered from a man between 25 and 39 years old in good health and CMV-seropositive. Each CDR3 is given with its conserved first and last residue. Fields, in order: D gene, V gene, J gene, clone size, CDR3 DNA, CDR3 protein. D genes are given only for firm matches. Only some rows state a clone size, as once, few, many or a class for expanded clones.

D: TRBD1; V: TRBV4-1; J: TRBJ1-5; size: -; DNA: TGCGCCAGCAGCGACCGGGACAGGGCCGAGAATCAGCCCCAGCATTTT; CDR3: CASSDRDRAENQPQHF
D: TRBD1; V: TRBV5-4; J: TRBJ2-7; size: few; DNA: TGTGCCAGCAGCCGTCGACAGGGTAACAACTACGAGCAGTACTTC; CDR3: CASSRRQGNNYEQYF
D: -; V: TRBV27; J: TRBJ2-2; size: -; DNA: TGTGCCAGCAGTTTAGTCGGGGCCGGGGAGCTGTTTTTT; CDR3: CASSLVGAGELFF
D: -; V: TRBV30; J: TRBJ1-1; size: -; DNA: TGTGCCTGGAGTACCCGGGGAGGGGGAAGGACTGAAGCTTTCTTT; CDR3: CAWSTRGGGRTEAFF
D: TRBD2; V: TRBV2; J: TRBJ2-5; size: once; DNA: TGTGCCAGCAGTCTGGGACCACCTCGAGCGGGGGGTGGAGAGACCCAGTACTTC; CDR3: CASSLGPPRAGGGETQYF
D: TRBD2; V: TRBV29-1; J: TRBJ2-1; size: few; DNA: TGCAGCGCAAGCGGGGGGCGGGGGGGCTCCTACAATGAGCAGTTCTTC; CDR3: CSASGGRGGSYNEQFF
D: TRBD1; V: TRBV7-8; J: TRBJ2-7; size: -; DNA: TGTGCCAGCAGTCAGACAGGGGGATTGACCTACGAGCAGTACTTC; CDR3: CASSQTGGLTYEQYF
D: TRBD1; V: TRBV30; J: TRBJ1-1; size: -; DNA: TGTGCCTGGGTAGGGAGGACAGGGGCAATCACTGAAGCTTTCTTT; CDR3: CAWVGRTGAITEAFF
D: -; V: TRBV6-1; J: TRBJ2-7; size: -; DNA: TGTGCCAGCAGTGAAGCCGGGATCGAGCAGTACTTC; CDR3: CASSEAGIEQYF
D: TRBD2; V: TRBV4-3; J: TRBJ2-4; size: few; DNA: TGCGCCAGCAGCCAAGAAACTAGCGGGAGGGTCATTCAGTACTTC; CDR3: CASSQETSGRVIQYF
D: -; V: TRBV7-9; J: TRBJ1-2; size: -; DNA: TGTGCCAGCAGCTCCCGCAGGGGTGACTATGGCTACACCTTC; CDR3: CASSSRRGDYGYTF
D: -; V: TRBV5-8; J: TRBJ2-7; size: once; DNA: TGTGCCAGCAGCTTTACCGGGACATATCCCTACGAGCAGTACTTC; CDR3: CASSFTGTYPYEQYF
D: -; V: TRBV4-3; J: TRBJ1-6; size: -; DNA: TGCGCCAGCAGCCAAGAAGGAGGAACTCTCCACTTT; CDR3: CASSQEGGTLHF
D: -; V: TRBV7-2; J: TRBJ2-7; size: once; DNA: TGTGCCAGCAGCCGTCCCGGGACTGGATACGAGCAGTACTTC; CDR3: CASSRPGTGYEQYF
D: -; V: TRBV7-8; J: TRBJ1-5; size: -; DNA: TGTGCCAGCAGCCCCGACAGGAATCAGCCCCAGCATTTT; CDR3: CASSPDRNQPQHF
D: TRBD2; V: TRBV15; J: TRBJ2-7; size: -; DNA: TGTGCCACCAGCACGGGACTAGCAATGGAAGCGCGCGAGCAGTACTTC; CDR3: CATSTGLAMEAREQYF
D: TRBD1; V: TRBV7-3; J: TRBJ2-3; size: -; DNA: TGTGCCAGCAGCCCGATCGGACAGGCGAGCACAGATACGCAGTATTTT; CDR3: CASSPIGQASTDTQYF
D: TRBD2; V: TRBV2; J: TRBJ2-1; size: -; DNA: TGTGCCAGCAGTGAAGCAGGAGCGGGAGGGCCCCATGAGCAGTTCTTC; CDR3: CASSEAGAGGPHEQFF
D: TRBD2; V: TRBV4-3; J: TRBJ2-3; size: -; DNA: TGCGCCAGCAGCCAAGAATGGCGGGGGGGCGAGGGGTATACGCAGTATTTT; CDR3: CASSQEWRGGEGYTQYF
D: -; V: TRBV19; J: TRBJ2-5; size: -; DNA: TGTGCCAGTAGTATAACGGCGGGATATGTGGAGACCCAGTACTTC; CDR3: CASSITAGYVETQYF
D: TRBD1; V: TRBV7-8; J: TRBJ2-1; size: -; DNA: TGTGCCAGCAGCTTAAGTCGGGACAGGGATGGGGATGAGCAGTTCTTC; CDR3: CASSLSRDRDGDEQFF
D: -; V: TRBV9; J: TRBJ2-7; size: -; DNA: TGTGCCAGCAGCGTACCCGAACCTGACAGGAGAAGCTCCTACGAGCAGTACTTC; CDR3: CASSVPEPDRRSSYEQYF
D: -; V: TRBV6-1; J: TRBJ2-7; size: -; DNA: TGTGCCAGCAGAAAGGACAGCCCCCCCTACGAGCAGTACTTC; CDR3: CASRKDSPPYEQYF
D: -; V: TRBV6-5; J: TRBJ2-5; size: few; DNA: TGTGCCAGCAGTTACGTCCTACAGGAGACCCAGTACTTC; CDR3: CASSYVLQETQYF